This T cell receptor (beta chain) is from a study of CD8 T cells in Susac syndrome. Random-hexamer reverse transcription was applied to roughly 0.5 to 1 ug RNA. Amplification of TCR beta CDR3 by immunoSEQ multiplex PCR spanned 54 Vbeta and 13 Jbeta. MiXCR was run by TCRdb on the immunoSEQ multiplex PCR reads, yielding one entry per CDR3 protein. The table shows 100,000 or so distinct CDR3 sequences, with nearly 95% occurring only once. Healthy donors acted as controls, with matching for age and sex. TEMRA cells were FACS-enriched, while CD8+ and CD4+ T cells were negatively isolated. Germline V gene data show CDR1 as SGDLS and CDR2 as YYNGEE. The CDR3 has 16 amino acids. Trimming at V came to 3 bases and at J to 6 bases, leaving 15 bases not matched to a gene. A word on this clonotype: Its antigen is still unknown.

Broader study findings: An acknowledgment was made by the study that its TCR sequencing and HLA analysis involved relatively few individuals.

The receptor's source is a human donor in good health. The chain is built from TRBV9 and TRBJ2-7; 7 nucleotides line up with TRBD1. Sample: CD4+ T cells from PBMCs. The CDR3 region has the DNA TGTGCCAGCAGCGCCCGGGACAGCGCCCGGGCGTCCGAGCAGTACTTC. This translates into CASSARDSARASEQYF.